The sequence of this T cell receptor beta chain was determined in a study of blood T cells in healthy people across ages. Overall study results and limits: Fewer expanded clones and more diversity marked long-lived versus aged donors.

Those donating, healthy Caucasian individuals from Russia, were aged roughly 6 to 90. The draw of peripheral blood yielded about 9.4 milliliters from each donor. As to this clonotype: Its cognate antigen is unknown.

The CDR3 loop spans 14 amino acids. Per germline, CDR1 SGHRS and CDR2 YFSETQ. V lost 4 bases and J 0 bases, leaving 10 bases between the germline ends. A second PCR of about 7 to 12 cycles used a sample-barcoded 5' primer and a J-beta primer mix. Per sample, CDR3-containing paired-end reads numbered at least 2.5 million. TCRdb reprocessed the 5' RACE reads with MiXCR, giving one entry per CDR3 protein. This sample carries approximately 1,000,000 distinct CDR3 sequences, approximately 38% of them seen once, and the ten largest clones take around 14%. The genes are TRBV5-1 and TRBJ1-1; D remains unclear. Sequencing was performed on blood. The source of this sequence is a man aged 18 to 30 in good health. In DNA, the CDR3 is TGCGCCAGCAGCGGAGCCAGCTTGAACACTGAAGCTTTCTTT. This sequence encodes CASSGASLNTEAFF.